The entry below describes one T cell receptor (beta chain). What this receptor recognizes is not known. One base away there is no much larger clone; base qualities are not given. The sample originates from a study of blood T cells in healthy people across ages (dated by TCRdb to the mid-2010s). Describing the broader study: In model experiments, template switching captured about one uniquely barcoded TCR beta cDNA molecule for every two T cells. To track age-related changes in TCR beta repertoire diversity, the study relied on deep sequencing normalized with unique cDNA molecular identifiers. The donors were divided into four age groups: young (average roughly 17 years), middle-aged (about 40), aged (roughly 60) and long-lived (82). Two additional independent replicas of 1 million unique cDNA reads from the same blood draw were analyzed for two donors (one aged 18 to 29 and one aged 80 or older).

Study-wide findings and limitations: Since profiling was done on bulk unsorted PBMCs, naive and antigen-experienced compartments could not be conclusively compared. Compared with the aged group, the long-lived group had more naive CD4+ T cells, fewer expanded clones and increased TCR diversity, suggesting age selection. Estimates of total diversity from one million sequenced T cells were regarded as lower bounds and underestimates. Because the CMV infection status of the donors was unknown, age-related changes in expanded clonotypes may potentially have been confounded. As age increased, observed TCR beta diversity per million T cells dropped in a roughly linear way, and a significant reduction was already evident by age around 41. The percentage of naive T cells measured by flow cytometry correlated strongly with observed TCR beta diversity.

The donors were roughly 40 Caucasian individuals from Russia, aged roughly 6 to 100 years, who were systemically healthy. About 10 milliliters of peripheral blood were drawn from each donor into EDTA-treated Vacutainer tubes. Ficoll-Paque density-gradient centrifugation was used to isolate PBMCs, with at least 7 million obtained per sample. Trizol reagent was used to extract total RNA from PBMCs, with at least 6 micrograms per sample. Naive CD45RAhigh/CD27high T cell percentages were measured by flow cytometry on a PBMC aliquot from every donor. The library was made by 5' RACE. Sequencer: Illumina HiSeq 2500. The second PCR ran for roughly 6 to 11 cycles and used a J-beta primer mix along with a sample-barcoded 5' primer. A unique molecular identifier was introduced onto each TCR beta cDNA molecule by a template-switch 5' adaptor carrying 12 random nucleotides. At least 3 million CDR3-containing paired-end reads were obtained from each sample. The Mint cDNA synthesis kit, primed by a TRBC-specific oligonucleotide, was used to synthesize first-strand cDNA from all RNA. Following uracil-DNA glycosylase treatment, a first 18-cycle PCR with universal primers M1SS and BC2_uni_R was performed on all cDNA. The source study handled its data this way. Each sample was normalized by randomly selecting 1 million high-quality reads, each carrying a distinct molecular identifier. Reads with shared molecular identifiers were discarded instead of being binned into consensus sequences. MiTCR, with a Q25 quality threshold and the strictest error-elimination algorithm, was used for CDR3 identification, clonotype clustering and error correction. A nonparametric unseen species model with Euler transformation was used to estimate lower-bound total TCR beta diversity. TCRdb took the public reads, trimmed them with fastp at Q25, ran MiXCR for clone calling and kept in-frame beta chains. Every entry covers one CDR3 protein and lists the most common genes and DNA from its rows. For this entry, the V and J calls and clone size follow TCRdb and not the study's own pipeline. This sample holds 800,000 to 1,300,000 distinct CDR3 sequences; about 23% were observed only once. The ten largest clones capture approximately 0.79% of the sample.

From the germline V gene, CDR1 is MDHEN and CDR2 is SYDVKM. Inclusive of the bounding cysteine and phenylalanine, the CDR3 is 11 residues long. CDR3 DNA only is kept here, 33 bases in frame from base 1. The junction shows trimming of 5 bases on V and 6 bases on J, plus 8 bases between the germline ends. This same sample was also part of a study on T cells of mothers and their children. The second study reports: The donors were nine systemically healthy Caucasian individuals, made up of three mothers and their six children. cDNA synthesis used all of the extracted RNA, with roughly 1.5 ug of RNA in each 15 ul reaction. In the second PCR, sample barcodes and 2-4 random nucleotides were introduced via the M1S primer. Each mother yielded over 9.5 million TCR beta CDR3 reads and each child roughly 3.1 million reads. Thymic selection similarly shapes TCR recombination output in related and unrelated pairs, with minor effect from inherited differences. Normalized repertoire overlap was always found to be slightly, but never significantly, higher in related mother-child pairs than in unrelated mother-child pairs. No persistent microchimeric T cell clones were found, with a detection sensitivity of 85 to 100 clones per million clonotypes. The study used deep NGS to compare TCR beta repertoires of mothers and children, seeking features distinguishing related mother-child pairs from unrelated individuals. The mean age was roughly 44 +/- 4 years for the mothers and 11 +/- 4 years for the children. After adapter ligation with NEBNext reagents, the libraries were sequenced on Illumina HiSeq 2000 with 100+100 nt paired-end reads. Mother and child libraries were prepared a month apart and sequenced in separate runs to prevent cross-contamination. Each donor had between about 500,000 and 2,100,000 distinct TCR beta clonotypes identified. Naive TCR beta clonotypes were estimated from low-frequency clonotypes matched to each donor's FACS-determined naive share, without sorting.

This TCR was sampled from a girl aged 2-9 years in good health. The sample was blood. This chain is built from TRBV28 and TRBJ2-7; TRBD1 is possibly the D segment (5 matching bases). The nucleotide sequence is given as TGTGCCAGCAGTGGCAGGGCCGAGCAGTACTTC. This codes for CASSGRAEQYF.